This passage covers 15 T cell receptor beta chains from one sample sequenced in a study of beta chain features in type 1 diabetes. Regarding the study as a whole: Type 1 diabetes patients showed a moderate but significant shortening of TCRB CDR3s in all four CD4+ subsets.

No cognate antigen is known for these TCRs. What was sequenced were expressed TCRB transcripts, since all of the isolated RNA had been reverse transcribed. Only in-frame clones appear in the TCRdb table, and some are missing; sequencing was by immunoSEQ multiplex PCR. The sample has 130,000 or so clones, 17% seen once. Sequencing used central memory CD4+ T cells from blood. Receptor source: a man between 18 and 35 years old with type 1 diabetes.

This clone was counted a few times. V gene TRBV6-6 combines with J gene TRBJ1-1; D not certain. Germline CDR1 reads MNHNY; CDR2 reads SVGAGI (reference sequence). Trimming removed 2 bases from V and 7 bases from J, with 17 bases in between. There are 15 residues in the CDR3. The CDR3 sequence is CASSYTPANVGEAFF. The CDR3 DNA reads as TGTGCCAGCAGTTACACCCCCGCCAATGTCGGTGAAGCTTTCTTT.

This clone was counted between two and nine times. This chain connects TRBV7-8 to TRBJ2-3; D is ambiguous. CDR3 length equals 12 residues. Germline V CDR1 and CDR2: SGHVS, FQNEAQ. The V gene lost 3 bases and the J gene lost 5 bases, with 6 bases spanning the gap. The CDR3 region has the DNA TGTGCCAGCAGCTTTCTGAGAGATACGCAGTATTTT. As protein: CASSFLRDTQYF.

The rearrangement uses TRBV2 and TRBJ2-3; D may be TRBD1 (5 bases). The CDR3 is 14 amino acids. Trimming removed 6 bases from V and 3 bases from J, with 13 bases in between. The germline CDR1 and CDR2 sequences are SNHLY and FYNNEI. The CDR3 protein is CASRLDGQTDTQYF. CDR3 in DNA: TGTGCCAGCAGGCTGGACGGACAAACAGATACGCAGTATTTT.

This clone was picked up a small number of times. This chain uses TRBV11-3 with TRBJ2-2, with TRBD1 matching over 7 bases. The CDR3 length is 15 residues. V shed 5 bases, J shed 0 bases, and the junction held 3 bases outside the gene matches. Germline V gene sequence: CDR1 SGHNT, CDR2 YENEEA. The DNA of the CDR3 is TGTGCCAGCAGCCCCGGGACAGCGAACACCGGGGAGCTGTTTTTT. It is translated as CASSPGTANTGELFF.

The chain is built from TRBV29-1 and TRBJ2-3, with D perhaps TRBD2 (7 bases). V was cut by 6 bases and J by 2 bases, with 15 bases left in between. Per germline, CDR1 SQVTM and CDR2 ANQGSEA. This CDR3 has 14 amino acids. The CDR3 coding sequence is TGCAGCGTCTCTAGGGGGGGCAACACAGATACGCAGTATTTT. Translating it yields CSVSRGGNTDTQYF.

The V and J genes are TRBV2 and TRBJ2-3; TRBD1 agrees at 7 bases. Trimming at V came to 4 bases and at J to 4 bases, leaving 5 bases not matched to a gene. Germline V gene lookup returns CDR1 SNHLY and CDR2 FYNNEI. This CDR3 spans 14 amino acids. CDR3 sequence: CASSAGTEADTQYF. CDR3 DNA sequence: TGTGCCAGCAGTGCGGGGACAGAGGCAGATACGCAGTATTTT. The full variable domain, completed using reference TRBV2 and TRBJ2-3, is EPEVTQTPSHQVTQMGQEVILRCVPISNHLYFYWYRQILGQKVEFLVSFYNNEISEKSEIFDDQFSVERPDGSNFTLKIRSTKLEDSAMYFCASSAGTEADTQYFGPGTRLTVL.

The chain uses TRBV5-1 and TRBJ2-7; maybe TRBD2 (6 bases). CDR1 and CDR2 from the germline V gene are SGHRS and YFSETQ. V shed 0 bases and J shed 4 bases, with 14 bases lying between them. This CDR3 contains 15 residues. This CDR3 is CASSLDWASEYEQYF. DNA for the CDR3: TGCGCCAGCAGCTTGGATTGGGCTAGCGAGTACGAGCAGTACTTC. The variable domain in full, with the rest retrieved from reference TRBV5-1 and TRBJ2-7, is KAGVTQTPRYLIKTRGQQVTLSCSPISGHRSVSWYQQTPGQGLQFLFEYFSETQRNKGNFPGRFSGRQFSNSRSEMNVSTLELGDSALYLCASSLDWASEYEQYFGPGTRLTVT.

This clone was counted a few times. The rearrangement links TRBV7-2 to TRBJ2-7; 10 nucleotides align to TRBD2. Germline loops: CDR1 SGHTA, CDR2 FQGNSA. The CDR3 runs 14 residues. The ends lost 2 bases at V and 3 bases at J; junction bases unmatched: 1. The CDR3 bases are TGTGCCAGCAGCTTAAGCGGGGGGGTCTACGAGCAGTACTTC. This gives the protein CASSLSGGVYEQYF.

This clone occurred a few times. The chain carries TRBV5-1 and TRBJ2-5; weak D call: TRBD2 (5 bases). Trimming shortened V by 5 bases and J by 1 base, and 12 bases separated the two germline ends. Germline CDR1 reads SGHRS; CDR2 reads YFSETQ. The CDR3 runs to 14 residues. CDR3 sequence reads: CASSVGVTQETQYF. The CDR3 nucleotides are TGCGCCAGCAGTGTCGGGGTTACCCAAGAGACCCAGTACTTC.

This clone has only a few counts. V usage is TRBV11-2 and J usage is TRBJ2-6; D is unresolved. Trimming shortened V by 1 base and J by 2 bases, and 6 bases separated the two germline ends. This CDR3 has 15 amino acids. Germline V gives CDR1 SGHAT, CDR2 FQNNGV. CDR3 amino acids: CASSLGTPGANVLTF. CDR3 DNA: TGTGCCAGCAGCTTAGGGACCCCTGGGGCCAACGTCCTGACTTTC.

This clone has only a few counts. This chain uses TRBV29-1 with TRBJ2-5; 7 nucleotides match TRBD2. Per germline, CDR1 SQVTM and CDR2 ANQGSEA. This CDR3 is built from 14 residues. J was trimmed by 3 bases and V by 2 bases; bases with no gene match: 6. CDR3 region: CSVESGRAEETQYF. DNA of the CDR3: TGCAGCGTTGAATCAGGGAGGGCCGAAGAGACCCAGTACTTC.

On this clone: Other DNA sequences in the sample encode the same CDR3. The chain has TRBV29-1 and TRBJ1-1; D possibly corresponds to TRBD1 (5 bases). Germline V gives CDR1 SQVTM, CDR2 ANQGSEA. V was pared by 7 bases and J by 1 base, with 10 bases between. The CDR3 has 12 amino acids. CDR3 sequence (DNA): TGCAGCGCCTCTGACAGGAACACTGAAGCTTTCTTT. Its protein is CSASDRNTEAFF. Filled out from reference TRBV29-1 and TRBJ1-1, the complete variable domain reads SAVISQKPSRDICQRGTSLTIQCQVDSQVTMMFWYRQQPGQSLTLIATANQGSEATYESGFVIDKFPISRPNLTFSTLTVSNMSPEDSSIYLCSASDRNTEAFFGQGTRLTVV.

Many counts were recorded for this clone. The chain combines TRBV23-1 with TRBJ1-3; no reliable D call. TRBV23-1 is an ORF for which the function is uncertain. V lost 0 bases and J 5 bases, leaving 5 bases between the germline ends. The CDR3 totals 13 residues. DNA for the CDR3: TGCGCCAGCAGTCAATCGGCCCGAAACACCATATATTTT. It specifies CASSQSARNTIYF.

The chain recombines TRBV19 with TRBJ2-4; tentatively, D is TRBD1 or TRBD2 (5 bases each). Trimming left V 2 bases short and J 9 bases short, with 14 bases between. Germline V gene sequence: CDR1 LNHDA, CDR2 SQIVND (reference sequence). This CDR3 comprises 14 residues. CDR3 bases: TGTGCCAGTAGTATACGGGCCGGGGACGGCATTCAGTACTTC. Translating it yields CASSIRAGDGIQYF.

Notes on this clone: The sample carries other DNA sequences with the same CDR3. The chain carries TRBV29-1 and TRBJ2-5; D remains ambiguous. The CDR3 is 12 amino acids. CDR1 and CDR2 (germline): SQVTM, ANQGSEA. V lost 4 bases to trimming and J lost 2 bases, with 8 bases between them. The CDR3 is CSVGQPQETQYF. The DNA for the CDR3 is TGCAGCGTTGGGCAGCCTCAAGAGACCCAGTACTTC.